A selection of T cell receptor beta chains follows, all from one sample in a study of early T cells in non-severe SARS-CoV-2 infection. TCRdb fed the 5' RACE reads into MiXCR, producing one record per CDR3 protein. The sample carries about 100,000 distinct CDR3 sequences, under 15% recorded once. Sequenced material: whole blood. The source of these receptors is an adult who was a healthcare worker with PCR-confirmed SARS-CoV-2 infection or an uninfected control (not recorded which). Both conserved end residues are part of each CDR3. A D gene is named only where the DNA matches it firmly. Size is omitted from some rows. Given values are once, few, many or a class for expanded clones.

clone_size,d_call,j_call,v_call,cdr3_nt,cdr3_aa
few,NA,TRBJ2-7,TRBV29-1,TGCAGCGCCGGGGTGACCTACGAGCAGTACTTC,CSAGVTYEQYF
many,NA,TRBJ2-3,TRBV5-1,TGCGCCAGCGGGGGGCGCACAGATACGCAGTATTTT,CASGGRTDTQYF
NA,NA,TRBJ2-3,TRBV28,TGTGCCAGCAATCCAGGGAAACCTAGCACAGATACGCAGTATTTT,CASNPGKPSTDTQYF
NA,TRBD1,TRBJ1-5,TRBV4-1,TGCGCCAGCAGTCCGGGACAGGGGAGGATCGGCAATCAGCCCCAGCATTTT,CASSPGQGRIGNQPQHF
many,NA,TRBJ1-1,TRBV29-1,TGCAGCGTTGAACGCAGCCCCAATGTGGGCACTGAAGCTTTCTTT,CSVERSPNVGTEAFF
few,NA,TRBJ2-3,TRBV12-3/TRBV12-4,TGTGCCAGCAGTTTTAGGGCCCCAGATACGCAGTATTTT,CASSFRAPDTQYF
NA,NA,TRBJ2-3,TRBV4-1,TGCGCCAGCAGCCTACCCGGGGCGGGGTCAGATACGCAGTATTTT,CASSLPGAGSDTQYF
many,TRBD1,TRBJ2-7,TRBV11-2,TGTGCCAGCAGCTTAGGGGGACAGGGGCCCTACGAGCAGTACTTC,CASSLGGQGPYEQYF
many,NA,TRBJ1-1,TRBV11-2,TGTGCCAGCAGCTCCCGAAAGACAAGAATGGGGACTGAAGCTTTCTTT,CASSSRKTRMGTEAFF
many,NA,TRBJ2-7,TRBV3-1,TGTGCCAGCAGCCAACATGGGAGCTCCTACGAGCAGTACTTC,CASSQHGSSYEQYF